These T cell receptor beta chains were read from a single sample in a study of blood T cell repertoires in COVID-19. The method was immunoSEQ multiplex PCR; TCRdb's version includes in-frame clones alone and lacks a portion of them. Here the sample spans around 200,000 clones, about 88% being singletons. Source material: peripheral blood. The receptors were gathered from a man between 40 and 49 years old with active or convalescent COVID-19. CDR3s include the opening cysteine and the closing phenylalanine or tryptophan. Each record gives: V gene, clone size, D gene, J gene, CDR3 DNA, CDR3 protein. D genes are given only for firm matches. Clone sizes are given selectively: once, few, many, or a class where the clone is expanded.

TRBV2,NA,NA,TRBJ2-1,TGTGCCAGCAGTGACGGACTTAACAATGAGCAGTTCTTC,CASSDGLNNEQFF
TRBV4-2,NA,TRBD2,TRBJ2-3,TGTGCCAGCAGCCAAGATGTAGGAAGTAAGCGGGGGTTCGCTTGGACAGATACGCAGTATTTT,CASSQDVGSKRGFAWTDTQYF
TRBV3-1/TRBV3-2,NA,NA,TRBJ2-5,TGTGCCAGCAGCCAAGAGAGTCTTGAAGAGACCCAGTACTTC,CASSQESLEETQYF
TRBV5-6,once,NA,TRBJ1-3,TGTGCCAGCAGCTTGGCCCAGGAAGCTGGAAACACCATATATTTT,CASSLAQEAGNTIYF
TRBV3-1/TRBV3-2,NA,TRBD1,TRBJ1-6,TGTGCCAGCAGGGATTCAGGGGGCAGATCACCCCTCCACTTT,CASRDSGGRSPLHF
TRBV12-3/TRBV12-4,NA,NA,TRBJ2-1,TGTGCCAGCAGCCAGAACAATGAGCAGTTCTTC,CASSQNNEQFF
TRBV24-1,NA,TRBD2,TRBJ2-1,TGTGCCACCAGTGATCCGAGCGGGGGGATTCCCAATGAGCAGTTCTTC,CATSDPSGGIPNEQFF
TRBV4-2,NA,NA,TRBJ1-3,TGTGCCAGCAGCCAAAAGGCGGAAGGAAACACCATATATTTT,CASSQKAEGNTIYF
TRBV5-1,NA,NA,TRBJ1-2,TGCGCCAGCAGCTTGTCGGACGGGAAGTATGGCTACACCTTC,CASSLSDGKYGYTF
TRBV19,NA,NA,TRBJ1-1,TGTGCCAGTAAGGTAGGCGGGTCAGCGGAAGCTTTCTTT,CASKVGGSAEAFF
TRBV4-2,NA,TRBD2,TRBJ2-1,TGTGCCAGCAGCCAACACCCTAGCGGGGGCCCCAATGAGCAGTTCTTC,CASSQHPSGGPNEQFF
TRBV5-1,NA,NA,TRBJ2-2,TGCGCCAGCAGCTTGGAGTCGGGGTACACCGGGGAGCTGTTTTTT,CASSLESGYTGELFF
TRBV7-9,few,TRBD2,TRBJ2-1,TGTGCCAGCAGCCCCCTAGCGGGGGGTTACAATGAGCAGTTCTTC,CASSPLAGGYNEQFF
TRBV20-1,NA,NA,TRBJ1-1,TGCAGTGCCCAGGACATCCCAGCTTTCTTT,CSAQDIPAFF
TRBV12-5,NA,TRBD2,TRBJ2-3,TGTGCTAGTGGCCTGTCCGGCACTAGCGGGGGAGGAGATACGCAGTATTTT,CASGLSGTSGGGDTQYF
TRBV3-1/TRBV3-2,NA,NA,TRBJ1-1,TGTGCCAGCACCTACAGGACGAACACTGAAGCTTTCTTT,CASTYRTNTEAFF
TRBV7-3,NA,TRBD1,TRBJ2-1,TGTGCCAGCAGCACCTCCGGAACAGGGGAAACGGGTGAGCAGTTCTTC,CASSTSGTGETGEQFF
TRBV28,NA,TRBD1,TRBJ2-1,TGTGCCAGCAGCTCGTTTGGGGGACAGGACTACAATGAGCAGTTCTTC,CASSSFGGQDYNEQFF
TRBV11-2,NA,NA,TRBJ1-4,TGTGCCAGCAGCTTAGTTAGCGGTTTGGTGTTTTTT,CASSLVSGLVFF
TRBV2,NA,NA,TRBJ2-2,TGTGCCGGAGGAAGCGGCAGAAACACCGGGGAGCTGTTTTTT,CAGGSGRNTGELFF
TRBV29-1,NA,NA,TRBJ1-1,TGCAGCGTTGACCCGGGAGTGAGCGCTTTCTTT,CSVDPGVSAFF
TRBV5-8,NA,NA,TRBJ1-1,TGTGCCAGCAGCTTGGTGCTTGGCAGGTCGAGGGTCAACACTGAAGCTTTCTTT,CASSLVLGRSRVNTEAFF
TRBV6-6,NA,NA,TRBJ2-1,TGTGCCAGCAGTATGGGACTGTACAATGAGCAGTTCTTC,CASSMGLYNEQFF
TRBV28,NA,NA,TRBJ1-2,TGTGCCAGCAGCCGAACAGTCTATGGCTACACCTTC,CASSRTVYGYTF
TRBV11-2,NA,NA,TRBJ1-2,TGTGCCAGCACCCAAGAAGGGGATGGCTACACCTTC,CASTQEGDGYTF
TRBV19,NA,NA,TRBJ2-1,TGTGCCAGTAGGACCAGGGGTTCCTACAATGAGCAGCTCTTC,CASRTRGSYNEQLF
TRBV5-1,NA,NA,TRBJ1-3,TGCGCCAGCAACGGGGGTTCCCCTGGAAACACCATATATTTT,CASNGGSPGNTIYF
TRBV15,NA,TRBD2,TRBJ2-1,TGTGCCACCAGCAGAGGTGGGTGGAGCCTAGCGGACAATGAGCAGTTCTTC,CATSRGGWSLADNEQFF
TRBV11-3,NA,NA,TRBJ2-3,TGTGCCAGCAGCTTTAACGGAGACACAGATACGCAGTATTTT,CASSFNGDTDTQYF
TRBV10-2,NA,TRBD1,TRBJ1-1,TGCGCCAGCAGTGGGGGACAGTTCACTGAAGCTTTCTTT,CASSGGQFTEAFF
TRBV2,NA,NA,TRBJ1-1,TGTGCCAGCAGTGACCCGGACAGCTTCCCGGAAGCTTTCTTT,CASSDPDSFPEAFF
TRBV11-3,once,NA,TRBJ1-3,TGTGCCAGCAGCTTGGACAGAACCTCTGGAAACACCATATATTTT,CASSLDRTSGNTIYF
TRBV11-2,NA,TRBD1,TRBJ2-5,TGTGCCAGCAGCTTAGTTACAGGGGGCATGGAGACCCAGTACTTC,CASSLVTGGMETQYF
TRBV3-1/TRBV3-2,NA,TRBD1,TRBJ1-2,TGTGCCAGCAGCCAAGGCCGTACAGGGGGTGGCTACACCTTC,CASSQGRTGGGYTF
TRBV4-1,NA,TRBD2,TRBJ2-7,TGCGCCAGCAGCCGAGACACTAGCGCCAACTTCTACGAGCAGTACTTC,CASSRDTSANFYEQYF
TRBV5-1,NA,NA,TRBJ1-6,TGCGCCAGCAGCGTGGCGGGCAGGGACGGGACATCACCCCTCCACTTT,CASSVAGRDGTSPLHF
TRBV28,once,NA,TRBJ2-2,TGTGCCAGCAGTCTGAGGGGCAGGGGGGTTGTCGGGGAGCTGTTTTTT,CASSLRGRGVVGELFF
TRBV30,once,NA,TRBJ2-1,TGTGCCTGGAGTGTACACGCCGACAATGAGCAGTTCTTC,CAWSVHADNEQFF
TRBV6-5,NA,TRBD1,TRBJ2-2,TGTGCCACCGAGACAGGGGCCGGGGAGCTGTTTTTT,CATETGAGELFF
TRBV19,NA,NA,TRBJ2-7,TGTGCCAGTAGTATAGATCCCGGGGCCTACGAGCAGTACTTC,CASSIDPGAYEQYF
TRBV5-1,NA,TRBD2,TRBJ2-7,TGCGCCAGCAGCCTGACTAGCATAGAGCAGTACTTC,CASSLTSIEQYF
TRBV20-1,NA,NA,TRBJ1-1,TGCAGTGCCGGACTACCCCAGGGAGCTTTCTTT,CSAGLPQGAFF
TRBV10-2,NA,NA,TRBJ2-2,TGCGCCAGCATAAACGGCGGGCAGGTTAGCACCGGGGAGCTGTTTTTT,CASINGGQVSTGELFF
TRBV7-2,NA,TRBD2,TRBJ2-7,TGTGCCAGCAGCGTAGCGGGCCTCTACGAGCAGTACTTC,CASSVAGLYEQYF
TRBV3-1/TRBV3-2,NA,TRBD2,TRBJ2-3,TGTGCCAGCAGCCAAGATTGGGGGGGTAGCACAGATACGCAGTATTTT,CASSQDWGGSTDTQYF
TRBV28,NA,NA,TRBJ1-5,TGTGCCAGCAGGGCCAGCAATCAGCCCCAGCATTTT,CASRASNQPQHF
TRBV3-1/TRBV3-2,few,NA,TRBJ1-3,TGTGCCAGCAGCCAAGAAATGCGCTCTGGAAACACCATATATTTT,CASSQEMRSGNTIYF
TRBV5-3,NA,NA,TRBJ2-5,TGTGCCAGAAGCTTGGTAGGTCTAGCGGAGACCCAGTACTTC,CARSLVGLAETQYF
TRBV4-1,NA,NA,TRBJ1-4,TGCGCCAGCAGCCGGGGGCTCAATGAAAAACTGTTTTTT,CASSRGLNEKLFF
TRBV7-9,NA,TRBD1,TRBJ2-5,TGTGCCAGCTCCAACAGGGGGGAAGAGACCCAGTACTTC,CASSNRGEETQYF
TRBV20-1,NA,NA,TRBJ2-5,TGCAGTGCTAGTCCCCGTGTAAGGGGTTGGGAGACCCAGTACTTC,CSASPRVRGWETQYF
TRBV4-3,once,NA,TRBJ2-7,TGCGCCAGCAGCCAAGGGGCAGGGCGGGACTACGAGCAGTACTTC,CASSQGAGRDYEQYF
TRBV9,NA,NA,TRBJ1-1,TGTGCCAGCAGCGTAGTTGGGACACCACTCACTGAAGCTTTCTTT,CASSVVGTPLTEAFF
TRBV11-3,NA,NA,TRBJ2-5,TGTGCCAGCAGCCCGGCGGGTCAAGAGACCCAGTACTTC,CASSPAGQETQYF
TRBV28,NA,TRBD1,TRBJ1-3,TGTGCCAGCAGTTTAACAGGGGTGGTAAACACCATATATTTT,CASSLTGVVNTIYF
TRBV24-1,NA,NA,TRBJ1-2,TGTGCCACCAGTGATAGCGGGGGCCGTGGCTACACCTTC,CATSDSGGRGYTF
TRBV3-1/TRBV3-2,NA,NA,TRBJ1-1,TGTGCCAGCACCACCGGGACACTCCACACTGAAGCTTTCTTT,CASTTGTLHTEAFF
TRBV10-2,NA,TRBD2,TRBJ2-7,TGCGCCAGCAGTGAGTGGACTAGCGGGGGTGACGAGCAGTACTTC,CASSEWTSGGDEQYF
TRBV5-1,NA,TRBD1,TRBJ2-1,TGCGCCAGCAGAAAAGAAGTACAGGGGAATGAGCAGTTCTTC,CASRKEVQGNEQFF
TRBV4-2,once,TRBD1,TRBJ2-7,TGTGCCAGCAGCCAAGGACAGGGGGACTACGAGCAGTACTTC,CASSQGQGDYEQYF